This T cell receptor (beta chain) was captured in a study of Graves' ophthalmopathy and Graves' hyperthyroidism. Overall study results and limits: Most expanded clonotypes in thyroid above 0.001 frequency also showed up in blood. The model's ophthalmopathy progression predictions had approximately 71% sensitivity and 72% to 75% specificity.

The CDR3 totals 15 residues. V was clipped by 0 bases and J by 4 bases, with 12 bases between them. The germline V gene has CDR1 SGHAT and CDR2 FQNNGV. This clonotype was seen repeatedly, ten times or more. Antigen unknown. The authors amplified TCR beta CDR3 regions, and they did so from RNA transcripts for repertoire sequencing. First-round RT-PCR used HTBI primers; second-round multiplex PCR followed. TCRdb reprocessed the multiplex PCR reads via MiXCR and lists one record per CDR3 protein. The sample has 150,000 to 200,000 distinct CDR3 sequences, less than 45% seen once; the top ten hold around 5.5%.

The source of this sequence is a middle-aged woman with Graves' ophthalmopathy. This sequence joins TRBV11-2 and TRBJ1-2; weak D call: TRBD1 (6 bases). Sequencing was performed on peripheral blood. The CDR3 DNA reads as TGTGCCAGCAGCTTAGAGGGCAGGGGCATCTATGGCTACACCTTC. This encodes CASSLEGRGIYGYTF. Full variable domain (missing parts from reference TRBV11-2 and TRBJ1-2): EAGVAQSPRYKIIEKRQSVAFWCNPISGHATLYWYQQILGQGPKLLIQFQNNGVVDDSQLPKDRFSAERLKGVDSTLKIQPAKLEDSAVYLCASSLEGRGIYGYTFGSGTRLTVV.